These 31 T cell receptor beta chains came from one sample sequenced in a study of blood T cells in healthy people across ages (dated by TCRdb to 2015 to 2017). The library was generated by 5' RACE. Sequencer: Illumina HiSeq 2500. A second roughly 6 to 12 cycle PCR used a sample-barcoded 5' primer and a J-beta primer mix. TCRdb handled the public reads itself, with Q25 trimming in fastp and clone calling in MiXCR, and kept productive beta chains. Each entry is one CDR3 protein sequence, shown with its most common DNA and genes. The sample yields some 370,000 distinct CDR3 sequences; over 45% were counted once. The ten biggest clones cover approximately 51% of the sample. The sequencing input was blood. These receptor sequences come from a man between 60 and 70 years old in good health.

CDR3 residues: CSASLLSGQLNYGYTF. The CDR3 DNA is TGCAGCGCAAGCCTCCTATCGGGACAGCTAAACTATGGCTACACCTTC. The rearrangement joins TRBV29-1 to TRBJ1-2, with 7 bases aligning to TRBD1. Germline V gene data show CDR1 as SQVTM and CDR2 as ANQGSEA. V lost 7 bases to trimming and J lost 2 bases; unmatched junction nucleotides: 16. The CDR3 loop spans 16 amino acids.

The rearrangement uses TRBV20-1 and TRBJ1-2; TRBD1 matches 8 bases. Germline V gene lookup returns CDR1 DFQATT and CDR2 SNEGSKA (reference sequence). The junction had 14 bases not matched to a gene; V was cut back by 6 bases and J by 11 bases. The CDR3 has 13 residues. The CDR3 DNA reads as TGCAGTGCCTCAGGGGGCAGGACTTTTGGTTACACCTTC. Its protein product is CSASGGRTFGYTF.

The V gene is TRBV7-2, the J gene TRBJ2-1, with 9 bases aligning to TRBD2. The trim removed 3 bases at V and 5 bases at J, leaving 2 bases unmatched. From germline, CDR1 is SGHTA and CDR2 FQGNSA. The CDR3 is 14 amino acids. The CDR3 sequence: CASSFASGNNEQFF. The DNA of the CDR3 is TGTGCCAGCAGCTTCGCTAGCGGGAACAATGAGCAGTTCTTC.

The gene calls are TRBV20-1 and TRBJ2-5; 10 bases agree with TRBD2. Losses at the gene ends were 2 bases for V and 2 bases for J; bases not matched to a gene: 11. The CDR3 has 17 residues. CDR1 is DFQATT and CDR2 is SNEGSKA in the germline V gene (reference sequence). The CDR3 nucleotides are TGCAGTGCTAGAAGGGCTAGCGGGAGATTTCAGCAAGAGACCCAGTACTTC. It is translated as CSARRASGRFQQETQYF.

The chain joins TRBV10-1 to TRBJ2-5; the D is unclear. This CDR3 has 14 residues. The V and J ends lost 2 bases and 1 base respectively, with 8 bases between them. Looked up from germline, CDR1 is WNHNN and CDR2 is SYGVQD (reference sequence). CDR3 in amino acids: CASSESQPQETQYF. The CDR3 DNA follows: TGCGCCAGCAGTGAGAGCCAGCCCCAAGAGACCCAGTACTTC.

This clonotype was picked up a small number of times. The rearrangement joins TRBV12-3 or TRBV12-4 to TRBJ2-7; 9 positions match TRBD1. This CDR3 is 14 amino acids long. The trim removed 8 bases at V and 0 bases at J, leaving 5 bases unmatched. The CDR3 coding sequence is TGTGCCAGCGGACGGGACAGGGCCTCCTACGAGCAGTACTTC. Translating it yields CASGRDRASYEQYF.

The CDR3 reads CSAGPSGAPGDNEQFF. The CDR3 DNA reads TGCAGTGCTGGACCTAGTGGGGCGCCGGGTGACAATGAGCAGTTCTTC. The V call is TRBV20-1, the J call TRBJ2-7, with a tentative D call TRBD1 (5 bases). The J call may be wrong; the DNA end is better matched by TRBJ2-1. The CDR3 contains 16 residues. Germline V CDR1 and CDR2: DFQATT, SNEGSKA (reference sequence).

This clonotype came up a few times. The chain recombines TRBV6-5 with TRBJ2-2, with unresolved D. The V gene lost 1 base and the J gene lost 5 bases, with 14 bases spanning the gap. This CDR3 is 16 amino acids long. The germline V gene has CDR1 MNHEY and CDR2 SVGAGI. For the CDR3, the DNA is TGTGCCAGCAGTTACTGGGCCCGGCGTGGGACCGGGGAGCTGTTTTTT. Protein sequence: CASSYWARRGTGELFF.

This clonotype was observed a handful of times. CDR3 in amino acids: CASSSLDTDEQYF. CDR3 bases: TGTGCCAGCAGCTCTCTAGACACGGACGAGCAGTACTTC. V and J are TRBV7-9 and TRBJ2-5; D is unclear. The assigned J gene may be wrong: the sequence end matches TRBJ2-7 better. CDR1 is SEHNR, CDR2 FQNEAQ, per germline (reference sequence). This CDR3 is built from 13 residues.

This sequence joins TRBV2 and TRBJ1-1; TRBD1 agrees at 11 bases. The CDR3 runs to 15 residues. V dropped 6 bases and J dropped 4; count of bases not matched to a gene: 7. The germline V gene has CDR1 SNHLY and CDR2 FYNNEI. This CDR3 reads CASRIAGTGGTEAFF. CDR3 nucleotide sequence: TGTGCCAGCAGAATAGCCGGGACAGGGGGCACTGAAGCTTTCTTT.

The chain uses TRBV6-6 and TRBJ1-5; D gene uncertain. Germline V gene lookup returns CDR1 MNHNY and CDR2 SVGAGI (reference sequence). V was cut by 2 bases and J by 1 base, with 6 bases left in between. This CDR3 region has 14 residues. CDR3 bases: TGTGCCAGCAGTTACAGGGAAAGCAATCAGCCCCAGCATTTT. Amino acids: CASSYRESNQPQHF.

With regard to this clonotype: Mismatch with germline at one junction end may stem from a read error. This chain links TRBV4-3 with TRBJ2-3; 7 positions match TRBD1. Germline V lookup: CDR1 LGHNA, CDR2 YSLEER. The CDR3 runs to 14 residues. The CDR3 protein is CANSLSRGTDTQYF. The CDR3 nucleotides are TGCGCCAACAGCCTTTCCAGGGGGACAGATACGCAGTATTTT.

The J gene is TRBJ1-1, the V gene TRBV25-1; D is unclear. CDR3 size: 14 residues. Germline-derived CDR1 and CDR2 are MGHDK and SYGVNS. V lost 3 bases and J 5 bases, leaving 13 bases between the germline ends. DNA of the CDR3: TGTGCCAGCAGTGATGTAACCGGGAGTACTGAAGCTTTCTTT. The encoded protein is CASSDVTGSTEAFF. Supplemented by reference TRBV25-1 and TRBJ1-1, the full variable domain reads EADIYQTPRYLVIGTGKKITLECSQTMGHDKMYWYQQDPGMELHLIHYSYGVNSTEKGDLSSESTVSRIRTEHFPLTLESARPSHTSQYLCASSDVTGSTEAFFGQGTRLTVV.

In its sample, this clonotype was seen once. The germline gene is not matched at one end of the junction; a read error may be the cause. The rearrangement uses TRBV3-1 and TRBJ2-2; D possibly corresponds to TRBD2 (5 bases). The CDR3 loop spans 15 amino acids. Germline CDR1 and CDR2: LGHDT and YNNKEL (reference sequence). The CDR3, as DNA: TGTGCCAGCAGCCAAGGGGCGGGCCACACCGGGAAGCTGTTTTTT. The encoded protein is CASSQGAGHTGKLFF.

V and J are TRBV5-1 and TRBJ2-3; D assignment may be TRBD1 or TRBD2 (5 bases each). V dropped 5 bases and J dropped 2 bases, with 15 bases sitting between them. The CDR3 is made up of 15 amino acids. CDR1 is SGHRS, CDR2 YFSETQ, per germline. The CDR3 region is CASSGTTAPTDTQYF. The CDR3, as DNA: TGCGCCAGCAGTGGGACCACGGCCCCCACAGATACGCAGTATTTT.

This clonotype came up once. The chain joins TRBV3-1 to TRBJ2-3, with 14 bases that match TRBD2. The CDR3 spans 17 residues. Germline CDR1 reads LGHDT; CDR2 reads YNNKEL (reference sequence). V shed 2 bases, J shed 5 bases, and the junction held 6 bases outside the gene matches. CDR3 sequence: CASSQTRLAGGGDTQYF. Written as DNA, the CDR3 is TGTGCCAGCAGCCAAACTCGACTAGCGGGGGGGGGAGATACGCAGTATTTT.

The V gene is TRBV5-1, the J gene TRBJ2-5; maybe TRBD2 (6 bases). Germline CDR1 and CDR2: SGHRS and YFSETQ. CDR3 length equals 17 residues. The germline V and J ends were trimmed by 0 bases and 0 bases, with 15 bases remaining between them. The CDR3 DNA sequence: TGCGCCAGCAGCTTGGCCAGTGGAGGGGTCAACCAAGAGACCCAGTACTTC. It specifies CASSLASGGVNQETQYF. Combining the CDR3 with reference TRBV5-1 and TRBJ2-5 gives the whole variable domain KAGVTQTPRYLIKTRGQQVTLSCSPISGHRSVSWYQQTPGQGLQFLFEYFSETQRNKGNFPGRFSGRQFSNSRSEMNVSTLELGDSALYLCASSLASGGVNQETQYFGPGTRLLVL.

This chain joins TRBV20-1 and TRBJ2-4; 8 bases agree with TRBD2. V gave up 5 bases and J gave up 9 bases; unmatched junction bases: 9. The CDR3 totals 13 residues. Per the germline V gene, CDR1 is DFQATT and CDR2 is SNEGSKA (reference sequence). The CDR3 reads CSAGRGGLGIQYF. CDR3 nucleotides: TGCAGTGCTGGACGGGGGGGCCTTGGCATTCAGTACTTC.

Details on this clonotype: One junction end disagrees with the germline gene, perhaps due to a read error. The J gene is TRBJ2-5, the V gene TRBV20-1, with TRBD1 matching over 7 bases. The CDR3 is 15 residues long. CDR1 and CDR2 from the germline V gene are DFQATT and SNEGSKA (reference sequence). CDR3 amino acids: CGASIPKGQQETQYF. In DNA form, the CDR3 reads TGCGGTGCTAGTATCCCGAAGGGACAGCAAGAGACCCAGTACTTC.

The chain employs TRBV12-3 or TRBV12-4 and TRBJ2-3; TRBD2 matches 10 bases. V was clipped by 5 bases and J by 0 bases; unmatched bases: 2. The CDR3 extends over 15 amino acids. In nucleotides, the CDR3 is TGTGCCAGCAGTGATAGCGGGGGGAGCACAGATACGCAGTATTTT. As protein: CASSDSGGSTDTQYF.

This clonotype was seen only a few times. The rearrangement links TRBV6-2 or TRBV6-3 to TRBJ2-1, with 13 bases lining up with TRBD2. Losses at the gene ends were 2 bases for V and 0 bases for J; bases not matched to a gene: 7. The CDR3 is made up of 19 amino acids. Germline-derived CDR1 and CDR2 are MNHEY and SVGEGT. Here the CDR3 reads CASSYVLAGGPGSYNEQFF. CDR3 coding DNA: TGTGCCAGCAGTTACGTACTAGCGGGAGGGCCTGGCTCCTACAATGAGCAGTTCTTC.

In its sample, this clonotype was seen a few times. V usage is TRBV12-3 or TRBV12-4 and J usage is TRBJ2-2; D uncertain. This CDR3 comprises 15 residues. Trimming removed 5 bases from V and 4 bases from J, with 14 bases in between. The CDR3 loop reads CASSLQSRGTGELFF. CDR3 bases: TGTGCCAGCAGTCTACAGTCCCGAGGCACCGGGGAGCTGTTTTTT.

At least ten counts were recorded for this clonotype. The V gene is TRBV20-1, the J gene TRBJ1-6, with TRBD1 as a possible D gene (5 bases). V gave up 8 bases and J gave up 7 bases, with 18 bases separating them. CDR1 and CDR2 from the germline V gene are DFQATT and SNEGSKA (reference sequence). The CDR3 runs 14 residues. The CDR3 bases are TGCAGTTTTGGGACCACATATGGGAATTCACCCCTCCACTTT. The encoded protein is CSFGTTYGNSPLHF.

This clonotype was observed a few times. The CDR3 spells CASSRTNGGYTF. The CDR3 DNA sequence: TGTGCCAGCAGCCGTACCAACGGGGGCTACACCTTC. This chain uses TRBV5-6 with TRBJ1-2; D unresolved. The V end was cut by 4 bases, the J end by 8 bases, with 12 bases between. The CDR3 length is 12 residues. Germline-derived CDR1 and CDR2 are SGHDT and YYEEEE.

CDR3 amino acids: CAIMGQTYEQYF. The DNA of the CDR3 is TGTGCCATCATGGGACAGACCTACGAGCAGTACTTC. The rearrangement links TRBV10-3 to TRBJ2-4; 7 nucleotides align to TRBD1. The J call may not be correct, given that the DNA end is closer to TRBJ2-7. The V gene's germline CDR1 is ENHRY and CDR2 SYGVKD. This CDR3 is built from 12 residues.

J is TRBJ2-4 and V is TRBV30, with TRBD1 matching 8 bases. The germline V gene has CDR1 GTSNPN and CDR2 SVGIG (reference sequence). The CDR3 is 13 amino acids. With 1 base clipped from V and 13 bases from J, the junction kept 9 bases outside the gene matches. The CDR3 DNA reads TGTGCCTGGAGTGCAACAGACAGGGGCATGCAGTACTTC. As protein: CAWSATDRGMQYF.

In regard to this clonotype: A read error may explain this, as a much larger clone is one base away. The chain combines TRBV20-1 with TRBJ2-5; D unresolved. This CDR3 region has 13 residues. The V end was cut by 0 bases, the J end by 11 bases, with 16 bases between. Germline-derived CDR1 and CDR2 are DFQATT and SNEGSKA (reference sequence). The CDR3 sequence: CSARDGSEARQYF. The CDR3 nucleotides read TGCAGTGCTAGAGATGGCTCAGAGGCACGGCAGTACTTC.

This clonotype was recorded a few times. This sequence joins TRBV7-3 and TRBJ2-1, with a possible D match to TRBD1 (6 bases). V was pared by 1 base and J by 9 bases, with 10 bases between. CDR1 and CDR2 from the germline V gene are SGHTA and FQGTGA. This CDR3 has 13 residues. The CDR3 nucleotides read TGTGCCAGCAGCTTAAATCTCAGGGGTGAGCAGTTCTTC. Its protein product is CASSLNLRGEQFF.

The genes are TRBV6-4 and TRBJ2-1; 9 bases are shared with TRBD2. Trimming at V came to 5 bases and at J to 0 bases, leaving 2 bases not matched to a gene. Germline assignment: CDR1 MRHNA and CDR2 SNTAGT. This CDR3 comprises 15 residues. The chain's CDR3 is CASSRTSASYNEQFF. In nucleotides, the CDR3 is TGTGCCAGCAGTCGGACTAGCGCCTCCTACAATGAGCAGTTCTTC.

The chain employs TRBV20-1 and TRBJ1-2, with D unresolved. Between the trimmed V and J ends, which lost 2 bases and 5 bases, there was a span of 6 bases. CDR3 length: 11 residues. Germline CDR1 is DFQATT and CDR2 is SNEGSKA (reference sequence). The CDR3 protein is CSARWLYGYTF. In DNA form, the CDR3 reads TGCAGTGCTAGATGGTTGTATGGCTACACCTTC.

The chain employs TRBV5-5 and TRBJ1-6, with D possibly TRBD1 on 6 matching bases. Germline values: CDR1 SGHKS, CDR2 YYEKEE (reference sequence). The V end lost 5 bases, the J end lost 7 bases, and 16 bases lay between the germline ends. This CDR3 comprises 15 residues. In DNA, the CDR3 is TGTGCCAGCAGTGAACAGGGATGGGGGAATTCACCCCTCCACTTT. Encoded protein: CASSEQGWGNSPLHF.